The 12 T cell receptor beta chains presented below share a single source sample, sequenced in a study of cytomegalovirus exposure and HLA in healthy donors. Vbeta (60) and Jbeta (13) primers were used in the PCR. The protocol was immunoSEQ multiplex PCR, while the TCRdb copy is restricted to in-frame clones and leaves out a portion. Of some 180,000 clones listed, roughly 80% are singletons. The source material was PBMCs. These receptors were collected from a female donor in good health and CMV-seronegative.

The J gene is TRBJ2-1, the V gene TRBV11-2; possibly TRBD1 for D (5 bases). Trimming removed 1 base from V and 13 bases from J, with 14 bases in between. Germline V gives CDR1 SGHAT, CDR2 FQNNGV. The length of the CDR3 is 13 residues. The CDR3 here is CASSLGEGAFQFF. DNA of the CDR3: TGTGCCAGCAGCTTAGGAGAAGGGGCTTTTCAGTTCTTC.

V is TRBV28 and J is TRBJ2-7, with D possibly TRBD1 on 6 matching bases. This CDR3 region has 12 residues. Trimming shortened V by 8 bases and J by 6 bases, and 14 bases separated the two germline ends. Looked up from germline, CDR1 is MDHEN and CDR2 is SYDVKM. DNA of the CDR3: TGTGCCAGCTTCAGGGGATACGGCGAGCAGTACTTC. It encodes CASFRGYGEQYF.

This chain uses TRBV6-1 with TRBJ1-2; 8 nucleotides line up with TRBD1. Germline V CDR1 and CDR2: MNHNS, SASEGT. This CDR3 spans 14 amino acids. Trimming cost V 3 bases and J 4 bases; bases outside gene matches: 4. The CDR3 DNA is TGTGCCAGCAGTGATAGGGACAGGACCTATGGCTACACCTTC. This translates into CASSDRDRTYGYTF.

The CDR3 protein is CSARDGHEQYF. As DNA, the CDR3 is TGCAGTGCTAGAGATGGGCACGAGCAGTACTTC. J is TRBJ2-7 and V is TRBV20-1; no clear D. Germline V gene sequence: CDR1 DFQATT, CDR2 SNEGSKA (reference sequence). V gave up 0 bases and J gave up 5 bases, with 5 bases separating them. The CDR3 covers 11 residues.

The rearrangement uses TRBV7-2 and TRBJ2-5; TRBD2 aligns across 7 bases. Trimming took 5 bases from V and 2 from J; bases not matched to a gene: 17. From germline, CDR1 is SGHTA and CDR2 FQGNSA. The CDR3 is 18 residues long. The chain's CDR3 is CASSPRVGLAGLQETQYF. The CDR3 nucleotides are TGTGCCAGCAGCCCCAGAGTTGGGTTAGCGGGCCTTCAAGAGACCCAGTACTTC.

The rearrangement uses TRBV9 and TRBJ2-5; the D gene is possibly TRBD2 (7 bases). The CDR3 covers 14 residues. V was shortened by 3 bases and J by 0 bases, with 9 bases between the two germline ends. Germline-derived CDR1 and CDR2 are SGDLS and YYNGEE. The CDR3 here is CASSGGGYQETQYF. The CDR3 region has the DNA TGTGCCAGCAGCGGGGGGGGCTACCAAGAGACCCAGTACTTC.

This clone was picked up a small number of times. V gene TRBV7-2 combines with J gene TRBJ2-3, with a tentative D call TRBD1 (6 bases). Between the trimmed V and J ends, which lost 5 bases and 6 bases, there was a span of 18 bases. CDR3 size: 15 residues. CDR1 is SGHTA, CDR2 FQGNSA, per germline. CDR3: CASSRRGGALDTQYF. The CDR3 coding sequence is TGTGCCAGCAGCCGGCGAGGGGGAGCATTGGATACGCAGTATTTT.

The rearrangement uses TRBV10-3 and TRBJ2-5; perhaps TRBD1 as D (6 bases). The end of the DNA is better explained by TRBJ2-7, so the J call may be wrong. This CDR3 has 13 amino acids. CDR1 and CDR2 from the germline V gene are ENHRY and SYGVKD. CDR3 sequence (DNA): TGTGCCATCAGTGAAACAGGGTTTGACGAGCAGTACTTC. It specifies CAISETGFDEQYF.

V usage is TRBV12-2 and J usage is TRBJ1-5; the table's D call, TRBD1, was not checked against the DNA. TRBV12-2 is noted as a pseudogene. The CDR3 spans 17 residues. This CDR3 reads CASRSDKRQGFNQPQHF. The CDR3 region has the DNA TGTGCAAGTCGCTCAGACAAACGACAGGGTTTCAATCAGCCCCAGCATTTT.

J is TRBJ2-1 and V is TRBV27, with 7 bases aligning to TRBD1. The germline CDR1 and CDR2 sequences are MNHEY and SMNVEV (reference sequence). The CDR3 has 12 residues. V gave up 4 bases and J gave up 15 bases; unmatched junction bases: 9. The DNA of the CDR3 is TGTGCCAGCAGTTATTCGGACAGGCAGGTGTTCTTC. It yields the protein CASSYSDRQVFF.

J is TRBJ2-2 and V is TRBV6-1; 7 nucleotides agree with TRBD2. This CDR3 contains 17 residues. Germline V gene data show CDR1 as MNHNS and CDR2 as SASEGT. V shed 4 bases and J 2 bases; nucleotides not matched to a gene: 10. CDR3 sequence: CASSGPSGTTNTGELFF. For the CDR3, the DNA is TGTGCCAGCAGTGGTCCGTCCGGGACTACTAACACCGGGGAGCTGTTTTTT.

This chain joins TRBV7-2 and TRBJ2-7; no clear D gene. The germline CDR1 and CDR2 sequences are SGHTA and FQGNSA. Trimming took off 2 bases at V and 5 bases at J, with 4 bases between the two ends. This CDR3 region has 11 residues. CDR3 residues: CASSLLDEQYF. CDR3 nucleotides: TGTGCCAGCAGCTTACTTGACGAGCAGTACTTC. Based on the CDR3 plus reference TRBV7-2 and TRBJ2-7, the full variable domain is GAGVSQSPSNKVTEKGKDVELRCDPISGHTALYWYRQSLGQGLEFLIYFQGNSAPDKSGLPSDRFSAERTGGSVSTLTIQRTQQEDSAVYLCASSLLDEQYFGPGTRLTVT.